This T cell receptor beta chain appears in the sequencing data of a study of blood T cell repertoires in COVID-19. The wider study: Italy, Spain and the United States were the sources of the convalescent and acute COVID-19 samples.

In the study's own analysis: Researchers report that nucleated cell counts were estimated from reference gene primer amplification. The method was immunoSEQ multiplex PCR; TCRdb's version includes in-frame clones alone and lacks a portion of them. For V, J and clone size, that table is used; D and trimming come from the DNA. The repertoire holds 250,000 to 300,000 clones, with about nine tenths as singletons. Adults between roughly 18 and 100 years of age took part from more than 20 US areas. Donors were grouped by their self-reported clinical history. CDR3 length equals 18 residues. The receptor's source is a woman between 40 and 55 years old with acute COVID-19. V is TRBV21-1 and J is TRBJ1-4; the listed D gene, TRBD1, was not tested against the DNA. TRBV21-1 is flagged as a pseudogene. Sequences were obtained from PBMCs or T cells enriched from blood (not recorded which). The CDR3 loop reads CASSNGQGGEATNEKLFF. As DNA, the CDR3 is TGTGCCAGCAGCAATGGACAGGGTGGCGAGGCAACTAATGAAAAACTGTTTTTT.